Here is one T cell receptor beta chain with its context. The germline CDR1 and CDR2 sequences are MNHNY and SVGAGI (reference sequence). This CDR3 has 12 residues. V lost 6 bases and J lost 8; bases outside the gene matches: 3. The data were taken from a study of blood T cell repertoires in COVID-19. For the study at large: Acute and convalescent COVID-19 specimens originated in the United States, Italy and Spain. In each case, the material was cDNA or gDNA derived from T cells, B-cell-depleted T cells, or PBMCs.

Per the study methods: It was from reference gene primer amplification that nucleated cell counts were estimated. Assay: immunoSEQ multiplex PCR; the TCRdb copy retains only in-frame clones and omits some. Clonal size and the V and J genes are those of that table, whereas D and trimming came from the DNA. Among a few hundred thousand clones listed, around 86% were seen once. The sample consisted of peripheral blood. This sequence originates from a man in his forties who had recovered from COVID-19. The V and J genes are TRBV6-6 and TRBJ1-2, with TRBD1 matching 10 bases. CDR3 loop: CASSMGQGGYTF. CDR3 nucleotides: TGTGCCAGCAGCATGGGACAGGGGGGCTACACCTTC.